This T cell receptor beta chain was sequenced during a study of shared clonotypes between healthy human individuals. Method: immunoSEQ multiplex PCR; TCRdb's copy keeps in-frame clones and lacks some. In the table there are roughly 810,000 clones, 90% to 98% of which are singletons. This CDR3 spans 15 amino acids. J lost 2 bases, V lost 4 bases, and 7 bases had no gene match. Looked up from germline, CDR1 is SGHDT and CDR2 is YYEEEE. The table lists this clone with a count of one. Antigen specificity is unknown. CD8 cells regarded as naive lacked CD45RO, were positively chosen for CCR7, and omitted terminally differentiated effector memory CD45RA+ cells. Notes on the study in general: Rarefaction showed sorted-subset sequencing was incomplete despite large depth.

Specimen: naive CD8+ T cells sorted from blood. This clonotype originated in a man under 40 in good health. The chain has TRBV5-6 and TRBJ2-7; 9 bases align to TRBD1. CDR3 DNA: TGTGCCAGCAGCGGCGGGACAGGGTTTCCCTACGAGCAGTACTTC. It specifies CASSGGTGFPYEQYF.